This TCR beta chain was sequenced in a study of tumor-infiltrating lymphocytes in localized non-small cell lung cancer. The overall study: The cohort mixed smokers and never-smokers, several histologies, and some post-neoadjuvant-chemotherapy samples. Tumor tissue and non-adjacent uninvolved lung came from each patient.

With respect to this clone: The antigen is not known.

Here immunoSEQ multiplex PCR was the method, and the copy in TCRdb shows in-frame clones only, minus some. This table has 2,500 to 3,500 clones, 65% appearing once. Study-wide points: Available tissue quantity limited TCR sequencing to a patient subset.

Germline loops: CDR1 SGDLS, CDR2 YYNGEE. The CDR3 extends over 14 amino acids. The V end lost 7 bases, the J end lost 4 bases, and 16 bases lay between the germline ends. The source of this sequence is a human donor with non-small cell lung cancer. This chain uses TRBV9 with TRBJ2-3; D is possibly TRBD2 (6 bases). Material: uninvolved lung tissue not adjacent to the tumor. The CDR3 coding sequence is TGTGCCAGCGGCGGGGCGTATGGTTCAGATACGCAGTATTTT. Protein: CASGGAYGSDTQYF.